This TCR beta chain comes out of a study of T cells in Graves' hyperthyroidism and ophthalmopathy. Study-wide background: Peripheral blood sampling occurred at initial diagnosis, before any treatment. Findings and caveats of the study: Appearing also in blood were most of the thyroid clonotypes expanded above 0.001.

The CDR3 is 16 amino acids. Between the trimmed V and J ends, which lost 2 bases and 0 bases, there was a span of 12 bases. Looked up from germline, CDR1 is MDHEN and CDR2 is SYDVKM. A remark on this clonotype: What it binds is not known.

Regions amplified from RNA transcripts were the TCR beta CDR3 regions. Primed by the HTBI set, a first-round RT-PCR was run on the TCR CDR3. TCRdb reprocessed the multiplex PCR reads via MiXCR and lists one record per CDR3 protein. In the table there are roughly 380,000 distinct CDR3 sequences, about 13% of which are singletons. Sequences were obtained from blood. The receptor's source is a woman between 18 and 29 years old with Graves' hyperthyroidism. The chain employs TRBV28 and TRBJ2-3; D unclear. CDR3 in DNA: TGTGCCAGCAGTTTAGCACGGTTTTCTAGCACAGATACGCAGTATTTT. Amino acid sequence: CASSLARFSSTDTQYF.